This T cell receptor beta chain was found in a study of blood T cells in healthy people across ages (dated by TCRdb to between 2014 and 2017). Some background on the complete study: Template switching captured roughly one uniquely barcoded TCR beta cDNA molecule per two T cells in model experiments. For two donors (one aged 18 to 29 and one aged 80 or older), the study analyzed two additional independent replicas of 1 million unique cDNA reads from the same blood draw. The donors were split into four age groups: young (average about 16 years), middle-aged (over 35), aged (62) and long-lived (roughly 77). To track age-related changes in TCR beta repertoire diversity, the study relied on deep sequencing normalized with unique cDNA molecular identifiers. Beyond this particular receptor, the publication reports: Bulk unsorted PBMC profiling prevented conclusive comparison of naive and antigen-experienced compartments. Because the CMV infection status of the donors was unknown, age-related changes in expanded clonotypes may potentially have been confounded. As age increased, observed TCR beta diversity per million T cells dropped in a roughly linear way, and a significant reduction was already evident by age around 41. Compared with the aged group, the long-lived group had more naive CD4+ T cells, fewer expanded clones and increased TCR diversity, a pattern suggesting age selection. Estimates of total diversity based on one million sequenced T cells were regarded as lower bounds and as underestimates. The percentage of naive T cells measured by flow cytometry correlated strongly with observed TCR beta diversity.

V and J are truncated by 5 bases and 7 bases respectively, leaving an intervening sequence of 21 bases. Reading from cysteine to phenylalanine, the CDR3 counts 17 amino acids. The entry retains the CDR3 DNA only, 51 bases that are in frame from base 1. Based on the germline V gene (reference sequence), the CDR1 and CDR2 sequences are MNHEY and SMNVEV. The donors were under 40 Caucasian individuals from Russia, aged roughly 6 to 90 years, who were systemically healthy. Each donor gave ten milliliters of peripheral blood, collected into EDTA-treated Vacutainer tubes. Ficoll-Paque density-gradient centrifugation was used to isolate PBMCs, with at least 7 million obtained per sample. Trizol reagent was used to extract total RNA from PBMCs, with at least 6 micrograms per sample. For every donor, flow cytometry on a PBMC aliquot measured the percentage of naive CD45RAhigh/CD27high T cells. Libraries came from 5' RACE. The run used an Illumina HiSeq 2500. A second PCR of roughly 7 to 12 cycles was run with a J-beta primer mix and a sample-barcoded 5' primer. A unique molecular identifier was introduced onto each TCR beta cDNA molecule by a template-switch 5' adaptor carrying 12 random nucleotides. At least 2.5 million CDR3-containing paired-end reads were obtained from each sample. All of the RNA was converted into first-strand cDNA using the Mint cDNA synthesis kit, with a TRBC-specific oligonucleotide serving as the primer. After uracil-DNA glycosylase treatment, a first 18-cycle PCR used universal primers M1SS and BC2_uni_R on all cDNA. The authors processed their data as follows. For normalization, 1 million high-quality reads were randomly selected from each sample, with every read carrying a distinct molecular identifier. Instead of being binned into consensus sequences, reads that shared molecular identifiers were thrown out. MiTCR, with a Q25 quality threshold and the strictest error-elimination algorithm, was used for CDR3 identification, clonotype clustering and error correction. A nonparametric unseen species model with Euler transformation was used to estimate lower-bound total TCR beta diversity. TCRdb applied fastp at Q25 and MiXCR to the public reads, then kept only in-frame beta chains. Rows merge per CDR3 protein into single entries with the most common DNA and genes. TCRdb's processing, not the authors', yielded these V and J calls. Recorded for this sample are 800,000 or so distinct CDR3 sequences; roughly 25% of them occurred a single time. The ten biggest clones cover 3% to 4.5% of the sample.

In the case of this clonotype: Its specific antigen is unknown. Base qualities were left out, and no much larger clone turns up one base away.

The data were also submitted as part of a second study, on T cells of mothers and their children. The second publication reports: Nine systemically healthy Caucasian individuals served as donors, namely three mothers together with their six children. cDNA synthesis used all of the extracted RNA, with roughly 1.5 ug of RNA in each 15 ul reaction. In the second PCR, the M1S primer introduced both the sample barcodes and 2-4 random nucleotides. Each mother yielded over 8.5 million TCR beta CDR3 reads and each child roughly 2.9 million reads. TCR recombination output is similarly shaped by thymic selection in related and unrelated pairs, with a minor effect exerted by inherited differences. Normalized repertoire overlap was always found to be slightly, but never significantly, higher in related mother-child pairs than in unrelated mother-child pairs. With a sensitivity of approximately 93 clones per million clonotypes, no persistent microchimeric T cell clones were detected. In the study, deep NGS was used to compare the TCR beta repertoires of mothers and children, and features distinguishing related mother-child pairs from unrelated individuals were sought. On average, the children were approximately 11 +/- 4 years old, while the mothers were 40 +/- 4 years old. After adapter ligation with NEBNext reagents, the libraries were sequenced on Illumina HiSeq 2000 with 100+100 nt paired-end reads. Mother and child libraries were prepared a month apart and sequenced in separate runs to prevent cross-contamination. For each donor, somewhere between about 450,000 and 2,000,000 distinct TCR beta clonotypes were identified. Naive TCR beta clonotypes were estimated from low-frequency clonotypes matched to each donor's FACS-determined naive share, without sorting.

Sample: blood. The V and J segments used are TRBV27 and TRBJ1-6, with the D gene not confidently named. This clonotype originated in a boy aged 5-17 years in good health. The nucleotides are TGTGCCAGCAGTAAGGCTCAGCTTGAACTAGGAAATTCACCCCTCCACTTT. Its protein product is CASSKAQLELGNSPLHF.